The 29 T cell receptor beta chains below come from one sample, sequenced in a study of cytomegalovirus exposure and HLA in healthy donors. This PCR relied on a set of 60 Vbeta primers and 13 Jbeta primers. Repertoires were generated with immunoSEQ multiplex PCR, while TCRdb's copy carries only in-frame clones and drops some. In the table there are hundreds of thousands of clones, more than 60% of which are singletons. The sequenced material came from PBMCs. These receptors came from a woman aged 25 to 39 in good health and CMV-seronegative.

This clone occurred once. Mismatch with germline at one junction end may stem from a read error. V gene TRBV7-9 combines with J gene TRBJ2-1; 10 bases align to TRBD1. Per the germline V gene, CDR1 is SEHNR and CDR2 is FQNEAQ (reference sequence). The CDR3 runs 16 residues. The CDR3 DNA is TGTTCCAGCAGCCCTCAGGGGACAGGGGTGGACAATGAGCAGTTCTTC. It translates to CSSSPQGTGVDNEQFF.

As regards this clone: This same CDR3 is encoded by further DNA sequences in the sample. V gene TRBV9 combines with J gene TRBJ2-3; D not certain. Germline V gene lookup returns CDR1 SGDLS and CDR2 YYNGEE. This CDR3 region has 12 residues. V dropped 4 bases and J dropped 3 bases, with 6 bases sitting between them. For the CDR3, the DNA is TGTGCCAGCAGCTCCAGAACAGATACGCAGTATTTT. Amino acids: CASSSRTDTQYF.

About this clone: This sample includes further DNA sequences coding for the same CDR3. The gene calls are TRBV2 and TRBJ2-3; 12 nucleotides agree with TRBD2. J lost 6 bases, V lost 7 bases, and 14 bases had no gene match. This CDR3 region has 17 residues. Germline-derived CDR1 and CDR2 are SNHLY and FYNNEI. The DNA of the CDR3 is TGTGCCAGCACCGGGGGGACTAGCGGGCCCCGGGGGGATACGCAGTATTTT. Residues: CASTGGTSGPRGDTQYF.

The gene calls are TRBV2 and TRBJ2-5, with 7 nucleotides matching TRBD2. The junction had 6 bases not matched to a gene; V was cut back by 6 bases and J by 2 bases. Germline CDR1 SNHLY, CDR2 FYNNEI. The CDR3 extends over 14 amino acids. The CDR3 nucleotides read TGTGCCAGCAGGGCAGGGAGGGGACAAGAGACCCAGTACTTC. Translation: CASRAGRGQETQYF.

This chain joins TRBV7-2 and TRBJ2-5, with D unresolved. This CDR3 has 15 amino acids. The V end was cut by 5 bases, the J end by 4 bases, with 17 bases between. The germline V gene encodes CDR1 SGHTA and CDR2 FQGNSA. The CDR3 reads CASSPMAAGRETQYF. CDR3 sequence (DNA): TGTGCCAGCAGCCCCATGGCGGCCGGTAGAGAGACCCAGTACTTC.

The chain recombines TRBV2 with TRBJ2-3; 8 bases fit TRBD2. With V trimmed by 10 bases and J by 1 base, 19 bases remained unmatched. This CDR3 is built from 18 residues. Germline loops: CDR1 SNHLY, CDR2 FYNNEI. The CDR3 loop is CAIKARLAGNRRTDTQYF. The CDR3 bases are TGTGCCATCAAAGCTAGGCTAGCGGGCAACCGCCGCACAGATACGCAGTATTTT. Full variable domain (missing parts from reference TRBV2 and TRBJ2-3): EPEVTQTPSHQVTQMGQEVILRCVPISNHLYFYWYRQILGQKVEFLVSFYNNEISEKSEIFDDQFSVERPDGSNFTLKIRSTKLEDSAMYFCAIKARLAGNRRTDTQYFGPGTRLTVL.

This chain links TRBV15 with TRBJ2-1; no clear D gene. The germline V gene has CDR1 LNHNV and CDR2 YYDKDF (reference sequence). V lost 1 base, J lost 6 bases, and 10 bases lay in between. The CDR3 covers 14 residues. The CDR3 here is CATSRGASRNEQFF. The CDR3 DNA is TGTGCCACCAGCAGAGGGGCGTCCCGCAATGAGCAGTTCTTC.

This clone was counted a single time. The chain combines TRBV11-2 with TRBJ2-3, with 8 bases aligning to TRBD1. Germline V gene lookup returns CDR1 SGHAT and CDR2 FQNNGV. V gave up 2 bases and J gave up 5 bases; unmatched junction bases: 12. The CDR3 contains 17 residues. CDR3 sequence (DNA): TGTGCCAGCAGCTTATACAGGGGGGACTTACCGGGAGATACGCAGTATTTT. Translation gives CASSLYRGDLPGDTQYF.

DNA of the CDR3: TGTGCCAGCAGTGAATTTAGGGGAACTGAAGCTTTCTTT. Translated: CASSEFRGTEAFF. The rearrangement links TRBV6-1 to TRBJ1-1, with D possibly being TRBD1 (5 bases). Germline V CDR1 and CDR2: MNHNS, SASEGT. The CDR3 length is 13 residues. V lost 2 bases and J lost 5, with 9 bases in between.

The J gene is TRBJ2-2, the V gene TRBV11-2; a possible D gene is TRBD2 (5 bases). This CDR3 contains 14 residues. Germline CDR1 reads SGHAT; CDR2 reads FQNNGV. V gave up 10 bases and J gave up 3 bases, with 15 bases separating them. DNA of the CDR3: TGTGCCACTGCCGAGGGTCGGTACACCGGGGAGCTGTTTTTT. Protein sequence: CATAEGRYTGELFF.

J is TRBJ1-5 and V is TRBV19; D possibly corresponds to TRBD1 (5 bases). Deletions cut 3 bases from V and 5 bases from J, with 8 bases between. The CDR3 sequence is 13 residues long. Looked up from germline, CDR1 is LNHDA and CDR2 is SQIVND (reference sequence). The CDR3 DNA reads TGTGCCAGTAGTATTGACAGTGATCAGCCCCAGCATTTT. Residues: CASSIDSDQPQHF.

The chain joins TRBV6-1 to TRBJ2-7, with 10 nucleotides matching TRBD1. This CDR3 comprises 14 residues. With 5 bases clipped from V and 3 bases from J, the junction kept 4 bases outside the gene matches. From germline, CDR1 is MNHNS and CDR2 SASEGT. CDR3 nucleotides: TGTGCCAGCAGTTCCGGGACAGGGGTCTACGAGCAGTACTTC. This codes for CASSSGTGVYEQYF.

The V call is TRBV7-2, the J call TRBJ2-2; D is ambiguous. Germline CDR1 is SGHTA and CDR2 is FQGNSA. The germline V and J ends were trimmed by 1 base and 7 bases, with 7 bases remaining between them. The CDR3 spans 13 residues. CDR3 protein: CASSLVAGGELFF. CDR3 nucleotides: TGTGCCAGCAGCTTAGTGGCTGGCGGGGAGCTGTTTTTT.

The V call is TRBV2, the J call TRBJ1-5; D not certain. Trimming left V 2 bases short and J 4 bases short, with 6 bases between. This CDR3 region has 13 residues. CDR1 is SNHLY, CDR2 FYNNEI, per germline. CDR3 sequence reads: CASSETGNQPQHF. The CDR3 region has the DNA TGTGCCAGCAGTGAAACGGGGAATCAGCCCCAGCATTTT. Supplemented by reference TRBV2 and TRBJ1-5, the full variable domain reads EPEVTQTPSHQVTQMGQEVILRCVPISNHLYFYWYRQILGQKVEFLVSFYNNEISEKSEIFDDQFSVERPDGSNFTLKIRSTKLEDSAMYFCASSETGNQPQHFGDGTRLSIL.

The V call is TRBV19, the J call TRBJ2-1; D is ambiguous. V lost 3 bases and J lost 4, with 16 bases in between. The CDR3 covers 16 residues. Germline CDR1 and CDR2: LNHDA and SQIVND (reference sequence). CDR3 residues: CASSISRSDLYNEQFF. The CDR3 nucleotides are TGTGCCAGTAGTATCTCACGGAGCGACTTATACAATGAGCAGTTCTTC.

The chain uses TRBV5-1 and TRBJ1-4, with TRBD1 matching 10 bases. Germline V gives CDR1 SGHRS, CDR2 YFSETQ. V lost 4 bases and J lost 8; bases outside the gene matches: 5. The CDR3 contains 14 residues. Here the CDR3 DNA reads TGCGCCAGCAGCCCGACAGGGGGCGTAGAAAAACTGTTTTTT. It yields the protein CASSPTGGVEKLFF. The full variable domain, with the rest looked up from reference TRBV5-1 and TRBJ1-4, is KAGVTQTPRYLIKTRGQQVTLSCSPISGHRSVSWYQQTPGQGLQFLFEYFSETQRNKGNFPGRFSGRQFSNSRSEMNVSTLELGDSALYLCASSPTGGVEKLFFGSGTQLSVL.

The table lists this clone with a few counts. The CDR3 reads CASSLSGIGETQYF. The CDR3 nucleotides read TGTGCCAGCAGCTTATCAGGGATCGGGGAGACCCAGTACTTC. The chain has TRBV11-1 and TRBJ2-5; perhaps TRBD1 as D (5 bases). V lost 2 bases, J lost 5 bases, and 12 bases lay in between. The CDR3 spans 14 residues. Germline CDR1 is SGHAT and CDR2 is FQDESV (reference sequence).

In its sample, this clone was seen a few times. The V and J genes are TRBV18 and TRBJ2-7; 9 nucleotides line up with TRBD2. The junction had 6 bases not matched to a gene; V was cut back by 4 bases and J by 2 bases. Germline CDR1 and CDR2: KGHSH and LQKENI. CDR3 length: 15 residues. The CDR3 region has the DNA TGTGCCAGCTCACGTGGGCGGGAGGGCCCCTACGAGCAGTACTTC. Translating gives CASSRGREGPYEQYF.

The chain employs TRBV2 and TRBJ2-6; D is uncertain. Trimming left V 3 bases short and J 7 bases short, with 13 bases between. Germline V gene data show CDR1 as SNHLY and CDR2 as FYNNEI. The CDR3 consists of 15 residues. The CDR3 loop reads CASSEGPAEANVLTF. The DNA for the CDR3 is TGTGCCAGCAGTGAGGGCCCCGCCGAAGCCAACGTCCTGACTTTC. Drawing the rest from reference TRBV2 and TRBJ2-6, the complete variable domain is EPEVTQTPSHQVTQMGQEVILRCVPISNHLYFYWYRQILGQKVEFLVSFYNNEISEKSEIFDDQFSVERPDGSNFTLKIRSTKLEDSAMYFCASSEGPAEANVLTFGAGSRLTVL.

The chain's CDR3 is CASRTTGISGNTIYF. CDR3 DNA: TGTGCCAGCAGAACGACAGGGATCTCGGGAAACACCATATATTTT. V is TRBV2 and J is TRBJ1-3; 7 positions agree with TRBD1. The CDR3 sequence is 15 residues long. Per germline, CDR1 SNHLY and CDR2 FYNNEI. V was pared by 6 bases and J by 4 bases, with 9 bases of the junction left unmatched.

The chain couples TRBV6-5 to TRBJ2-3; the D gene is possibly TRBD2 (6 bases). Trimming stripped 8 bases from V and 1 base from J, with 10 bases between. Germline CDR1 MNHEY, CDR2 SVGAGI. The CDR3 spans 13 residues. CDR3 in amino acids: CASWGGGTDTQYF. CDR3 DNA: TGTGCCAGCTGGGGCGGGGGCACAGATACGCAGTATTTT.

The chain has TRBV18 and TRBJ1-1; maybe TRBD1 (5 bases). Germline assignment: CDR1 KGHSH and CDR2 LQKENI. V was shortened by 3 bases and J by 1 base, with 12 bases between the two germline ends. The CDR3 extends over 15 amino acids. CDR3 nucleotides: TGTGCCAGCTCACCCCTACAGGCCACGAACACTGAAGCTTTCTTT. It specifies CASSPLQATNTEAFF.

The rearrangement uses TRBV6-1 and TRBJ2-2; TRBD2 aligns across 7 bases. In germline, CDR1 is MNHNS, CDR2 SASEGT. V dropped 1 base and J dropped 3; count of bases not matched to a gene: 5. The CDR3 has 16 residues. The CDR3 DNA sequence: TGTGCCAGCAGTGAAGTTAGCGCGGGGGACACCGGGGAGCTGTTTTTT. Its translation is CASSEVSAGDTGELFF.

The rearrangement links TRBV11-2 to TRBJ2-3; 9 nucleotides agree with TRBD1. Unmatched junction bases numbered 10, after V lost 5 bases and J lost 4 bases. This CDR3 comprises 16 residues. Germline CDR1 is SGHAT and CDR2 is FQNNGV. The CDR3 region is CASSIAGTGYPDTQYF. The DNA for the CDR3 is TGTGCCAGCAGCATCGCCGGGACAGGGTACCCAGATACGCAGTATTTT.

The CDR3 nucleotides are TGTGCCAGCAGCCCCCCCCCGGGGGGTGAAAAACTGTTTTTT. Its protein is CASSPPPGGEKLFF. This chain uses TRBV7-6 with TRBJ1-4; tentative D call: TRBD1 (5 bases). There are 14 residues in the CDR3. Between the trimmed V and J ends, which lost 5 bases and 7 bases, there was a span of 14 bases. Germline V gene data show CDR1 as SGHVS and CDR2 as FNYEAQ.

The count of this clone is one. The chain combines TRBV7-2 with TRBJ1-1; maybe TRBD1 (5 bases). Trimming removed 1 base at V and 3 bases at J, with 12 bases between. The germline CDR1 and CDR2 sequences are SGHTA and FQGNSA. The CDR3 covers 15 residues. CDR3 region: CASSLVAGWDTEAFF. CDR3 in DNA: TGTGCCAGCAGCTTAGTGGCAGGGTGGGACACTGAAGCTTTCTTT.

V is TRBV7-9 and J is TRBJ1-4; D remains ambiguous. Per the germline V gene, CDR1 is SEHNR and CDR2 is FQNEAQ (reference sequence). CDR3 length: 14 amino acids. Between the trimmed V and J ends, which lost 5 bases and 8 bases, there was a span of 15 bases. In nucleotides, the CDR3 is TGTGCCAGCAGCCCTTCGGGCGCGGGGGAAAAACTGTTTTTT. Translation gives CASSPSGAGEKLFF.

V usage is TRBV9 and J usage is TRBJ2-1, with D possibly being TRBD2 (6 bases). The germline V and J ends were trimmed by 4 bases and 6 bases, with 23 bases remaining between them. This CDR3 is built from 17 residues. Germline CDR1 and CDR2: SGDLS and YYNGEE. For the CDR3, the DNA is TGTGCCAGCAGCCAACGATCTTCTAGACTAGTCGGCAATGAGCAGTTCTTC. It encodes CASSQRSSRLVGNEQFF. Drawing the rest from reference TRBV9 and TRBJ2-1, the complete variable domain is DSGVTQTPKHLITATGQRVTLRCSPRSGDLSVYWYQQSLDQGLQFLIQYYNGEERAKGNILERFSAQQFPDLHSELNLSSLELGDSALYFCASSQRSSRLVGNEQFFGPGTRLTVL.

V and J are TRBV6-1 and TRBJ2-7, with TRBD2 matching 10 bases. With 3 bases clipped from V and 2 bases from J, the junction kept 10 bases outside the gene matches. The germline gives CDR1 MNHNS, CDR2 SASEGT. This CDR3 is built from 17 residues. This CDR3 reads CASSEVPSGTSAYEQYF. In nucleotides, the CDR3 is TGTGCCAGCAGTGAGGTCCCCTCCGGGACTAGCGCCTACGAGCAGTACTTC.